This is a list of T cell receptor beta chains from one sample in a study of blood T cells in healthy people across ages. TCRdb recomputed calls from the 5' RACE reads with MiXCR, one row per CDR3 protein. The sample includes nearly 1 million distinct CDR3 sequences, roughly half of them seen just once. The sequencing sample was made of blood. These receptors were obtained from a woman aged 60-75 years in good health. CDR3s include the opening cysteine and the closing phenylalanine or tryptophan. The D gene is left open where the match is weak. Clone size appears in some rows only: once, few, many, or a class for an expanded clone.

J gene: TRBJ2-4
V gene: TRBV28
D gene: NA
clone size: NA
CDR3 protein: CASSLEHYRAPFEEQYF
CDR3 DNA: TGTGCCAGCAGTTTAGAACACTACAGGGCCCCCTTTGAAGAGCAGTACTTC

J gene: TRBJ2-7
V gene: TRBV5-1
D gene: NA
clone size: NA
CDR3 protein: CARAARNEQYF
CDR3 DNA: TGCGCCAGAGCCGCCCGGAACGAGCAGTACTTC

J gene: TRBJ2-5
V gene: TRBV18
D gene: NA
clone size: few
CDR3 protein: CASSPLRLQETQYF
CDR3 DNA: TGTGCCAGCTCACCACTCCGGCTCCAAGAGACCCAGTACTTC

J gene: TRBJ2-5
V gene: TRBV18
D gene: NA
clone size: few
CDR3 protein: CASSPPVEETQYF
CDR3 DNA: TGTGCCAGCTCACCACCGGTGGAAGAGACCCAGTACTTC

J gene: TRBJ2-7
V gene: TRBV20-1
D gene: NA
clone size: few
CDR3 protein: CSASAPISYEQYF
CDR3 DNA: TGCAGTGCTAGCGCCCCCATCTCCTACGAGCAGTACTTC

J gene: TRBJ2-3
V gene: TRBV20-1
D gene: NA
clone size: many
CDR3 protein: CSARDLGGTIDTQYF
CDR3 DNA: TGCAGTGCTAGAGATTTAGGCGGGACGATAGATACGCAGTATTTT

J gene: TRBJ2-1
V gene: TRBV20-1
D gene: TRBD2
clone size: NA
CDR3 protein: CSATRLAGEPYNEQFF
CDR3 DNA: TGCAGTGCTACCAGACTAGCGGGAGAGCCCTACAATGAGCAGTTCTTC

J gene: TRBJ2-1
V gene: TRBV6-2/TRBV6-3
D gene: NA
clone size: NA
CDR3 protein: CASSYLGLDYNEQFF
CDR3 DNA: TGTGCCAGCAGTTACTTAGGACTGGACTACAATGAGCAGTTCTTC

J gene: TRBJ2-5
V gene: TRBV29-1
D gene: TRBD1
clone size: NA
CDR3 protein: CSVKTGGGRETRYF
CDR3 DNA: TGCAGCGTGAAAACAGGGGGCGGCAGGGAGACCCGGTACTTC

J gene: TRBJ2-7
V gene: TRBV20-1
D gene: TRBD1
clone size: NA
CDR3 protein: CSAGTGTYEQYF
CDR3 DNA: TGCAGTGCTGGGACAGGGACCTACGAGCAGTACTTC

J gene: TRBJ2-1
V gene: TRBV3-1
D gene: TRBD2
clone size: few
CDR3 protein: CASSQDAGGWGEQFF
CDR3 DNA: TGTGCCAGCAGCCAAGATGCGGGAGGCTGGGGGGAGCAGTTCTTC

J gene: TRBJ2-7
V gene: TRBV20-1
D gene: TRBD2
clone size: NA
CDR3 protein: CSAEAPGTSGTYEQYF
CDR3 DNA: TGCAGTGCGGAGGCCCCCGGGACTAGCGGAACCTACGAGCAGTACTTC

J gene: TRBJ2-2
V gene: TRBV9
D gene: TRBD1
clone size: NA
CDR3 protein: CASSLTTGGLNTGELFF
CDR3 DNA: TGTGCCAGCAGCCTCACGACAGGGGGCCTAAACACCGGGGAGCTGTTTTTT

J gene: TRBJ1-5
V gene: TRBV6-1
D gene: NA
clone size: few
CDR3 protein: CASSEADLSNQPQHF
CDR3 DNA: TGTGCCAGCAGTGAAGCTGACCTAAGCAATCAGCCCCAGCATTTT

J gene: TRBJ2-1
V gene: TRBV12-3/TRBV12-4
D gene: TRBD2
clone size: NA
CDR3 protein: CASTPGLAAVGEQFF
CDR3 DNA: TGTGCCAGCACCCCGGGACTAGCGGCCGTGGGGGAGCAGTTCTTC

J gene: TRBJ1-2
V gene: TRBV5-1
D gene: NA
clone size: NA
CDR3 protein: CASSWEGGYTF
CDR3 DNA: TGCGCCAGCAGCTGGGAGGGTGGCTACACCTTC

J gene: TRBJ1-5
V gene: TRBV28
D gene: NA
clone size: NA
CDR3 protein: CASSLLQGYYSNQPQHF
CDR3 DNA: TGTGCCAGCAGCCTACTCCAGGGGTACTATAGCAATCAGCCCCAGCATTTT

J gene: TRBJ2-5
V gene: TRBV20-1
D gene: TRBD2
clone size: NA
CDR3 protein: CSALSQSGSDNEQYF
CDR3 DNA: TGCAGTGCCTTAAGTCAGAGCGGGAGTGACAATGAACAGTACTTC

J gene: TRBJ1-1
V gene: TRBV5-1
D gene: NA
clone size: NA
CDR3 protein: CASSLAGASEAFF
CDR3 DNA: TGTGCCAGCAGCCTGGCTGGGGCGAGTGAAGCTTTCTTT

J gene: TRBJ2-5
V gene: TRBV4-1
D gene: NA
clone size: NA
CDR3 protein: CASSQDRLTETQYF
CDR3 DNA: TGCGCCAGCAGCCAAGATCGCCTGACCGAGACCCAGTACTTC

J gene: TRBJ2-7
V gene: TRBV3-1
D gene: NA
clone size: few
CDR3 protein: CASSSERYEQYF
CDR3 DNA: TGTGCCAGCAGCTCCGAGAGGTACGAGCAGTACTTC

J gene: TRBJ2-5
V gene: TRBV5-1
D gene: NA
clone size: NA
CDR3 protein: CASSLSEFVGFSGETQYF
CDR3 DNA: TGCGCCAGCAGCTTATCCGAGTTCGTTGGCTTCAGCGGAGAGACCCAGTACTTC

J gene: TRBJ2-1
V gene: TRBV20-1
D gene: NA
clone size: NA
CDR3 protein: CSAPRGPSSYNEQFF
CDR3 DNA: TGCAGTGCTCCCCGCGGCCCAAGCTCCTACAATGAGCAGTTCTTC

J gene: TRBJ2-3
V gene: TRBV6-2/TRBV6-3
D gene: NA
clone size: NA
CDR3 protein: CASSHSLTASFTDTQYF
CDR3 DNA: TGTGCCAGCAGTCACTCCTTGACTGCTTCGTTCACAGATACGCAGTATTTT

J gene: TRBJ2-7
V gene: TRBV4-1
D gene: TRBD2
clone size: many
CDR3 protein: CASSQGLASGLYEQYF
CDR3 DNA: TGCGCCAGCAGCCAAGGCCTAGCTAGCGGGCTCTACGAGCAGTACTTC

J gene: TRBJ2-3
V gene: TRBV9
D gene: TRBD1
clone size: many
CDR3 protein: CASSKQGYTDTQYF
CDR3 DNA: TGTGCCAGCAGCAAACAGGGGTACACAGATACGCAGTATTTT

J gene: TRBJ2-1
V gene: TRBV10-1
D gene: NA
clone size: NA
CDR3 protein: CASSERIYNEQFF
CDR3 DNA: TGCGCCAGCAGTGAGAGGATTTACAATGAGCAGTTCTTC

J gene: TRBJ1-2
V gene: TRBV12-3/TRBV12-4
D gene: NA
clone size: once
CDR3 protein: CASGANGDRGYTF
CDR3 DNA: TGTGCCAGCGGTGCCAACGGGGACCGTGGCTACACCTTC

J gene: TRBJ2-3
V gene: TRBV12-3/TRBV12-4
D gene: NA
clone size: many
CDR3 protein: CASSLRVLDTQYF
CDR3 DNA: TGTGCCAGCAGTTTAAGAGTCCTCGATACGCAGTATTTT

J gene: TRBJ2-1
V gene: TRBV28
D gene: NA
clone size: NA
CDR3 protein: CAGSSQSHPWAYNEQFF
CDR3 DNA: TGTGCCGGCAGTAGCCAGAGTCATCCCTGGGCCTACAATGAGCAGTTCTTC